The source of this T cell receptor (beta chain) is a study of cytomegalovirus exposure and HLA in healthy donors. Overall study results and limits: The study found most TCR sequences rare, yet found some public TCRs in many donors.

The CDR3 is made up of 14 amino acids. The junction had 9 bases not matched to a gene; V was cut back by 4 bases and J by 15 bases. Germline CDR1 is SGHNT and CDR2 is YYREEE (reference sequence). The primer mix had 60 Vbeta and 13 Jbeta primers. The repertoire was sequenced with immunoSEQ multiplex PCR; TCRdb's copy has only in-frame clones and lacks some. The repertoire has about 150,000 clones, about 70% of them found once; the top ten carry 4% to 5.5%. A note on this clone: The antigen is unknown.

Sequencing was performed on PBMCs. The chain is built from TRBV5-4 and TRBJ2-1, with TRBD2 matching 14 bases. This sequence was found in a man in his sixties in good health and CMV-seronegative. The CDR3 DNA sequence: TGTGCCAGCAGCCCCGGACTAGCGGGAGGCCAACGGTTCTTC. Protein: CASSPGLAGGQRFF.